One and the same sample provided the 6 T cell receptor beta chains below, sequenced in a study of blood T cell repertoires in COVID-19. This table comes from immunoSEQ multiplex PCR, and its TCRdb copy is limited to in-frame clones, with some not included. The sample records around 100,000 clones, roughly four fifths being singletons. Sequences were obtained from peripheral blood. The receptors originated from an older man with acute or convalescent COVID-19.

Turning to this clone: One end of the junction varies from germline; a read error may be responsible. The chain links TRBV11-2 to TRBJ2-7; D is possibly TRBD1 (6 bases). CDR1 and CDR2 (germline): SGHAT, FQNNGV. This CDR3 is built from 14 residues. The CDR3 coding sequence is TGTGCCAGCACCTTATCTTGGACAGCCTACGAGCAGTACTTC. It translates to CASTLSWTAYEQYF.

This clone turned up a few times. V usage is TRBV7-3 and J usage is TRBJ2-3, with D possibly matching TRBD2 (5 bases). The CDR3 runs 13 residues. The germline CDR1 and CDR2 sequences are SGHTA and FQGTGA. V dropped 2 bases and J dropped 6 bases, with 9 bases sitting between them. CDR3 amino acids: CASSLVAFDTQYF. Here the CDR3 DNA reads TGTGCCAGCAGCTTAGTAGCGTTCGATACGCAGTATTTT.

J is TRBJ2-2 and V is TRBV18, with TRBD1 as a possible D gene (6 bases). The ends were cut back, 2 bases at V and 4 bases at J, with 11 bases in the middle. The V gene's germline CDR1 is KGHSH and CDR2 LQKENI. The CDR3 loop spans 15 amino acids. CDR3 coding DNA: TGTGCCAGCTCACCAGCGGTGGGGGCCACCGGGGAGCTGTTTTTT. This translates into CASSPAVGATGELFF.

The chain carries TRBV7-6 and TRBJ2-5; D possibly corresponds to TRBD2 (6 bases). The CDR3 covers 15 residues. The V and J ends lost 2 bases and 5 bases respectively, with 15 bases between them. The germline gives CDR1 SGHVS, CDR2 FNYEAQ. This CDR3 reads CASSLRPGGRETQYF. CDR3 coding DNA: TGTGCCAGCAGCTTAAGGCCCGGGGGACGGGAGACCCAGTACTTC.

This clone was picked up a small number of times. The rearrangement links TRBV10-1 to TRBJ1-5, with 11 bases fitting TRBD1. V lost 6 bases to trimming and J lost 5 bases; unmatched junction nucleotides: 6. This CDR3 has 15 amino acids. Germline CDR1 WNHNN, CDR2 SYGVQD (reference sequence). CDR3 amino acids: CASSHGTGGDQPQHF. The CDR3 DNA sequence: TGCGCCAGCAGCCACGGGACAGGGGGTGATCAGCCCCAGCATTTT.

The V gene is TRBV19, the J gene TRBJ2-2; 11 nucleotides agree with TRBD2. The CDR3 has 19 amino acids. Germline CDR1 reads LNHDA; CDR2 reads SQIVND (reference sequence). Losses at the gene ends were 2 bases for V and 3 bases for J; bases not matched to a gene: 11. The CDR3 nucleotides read TGTGCCAGTAGTATACCCCCTAGCGGGAGGAAGGTTGACACCGGGGAGCTGTTTTTT. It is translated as CASSIPPSGRKVDTGELFF.